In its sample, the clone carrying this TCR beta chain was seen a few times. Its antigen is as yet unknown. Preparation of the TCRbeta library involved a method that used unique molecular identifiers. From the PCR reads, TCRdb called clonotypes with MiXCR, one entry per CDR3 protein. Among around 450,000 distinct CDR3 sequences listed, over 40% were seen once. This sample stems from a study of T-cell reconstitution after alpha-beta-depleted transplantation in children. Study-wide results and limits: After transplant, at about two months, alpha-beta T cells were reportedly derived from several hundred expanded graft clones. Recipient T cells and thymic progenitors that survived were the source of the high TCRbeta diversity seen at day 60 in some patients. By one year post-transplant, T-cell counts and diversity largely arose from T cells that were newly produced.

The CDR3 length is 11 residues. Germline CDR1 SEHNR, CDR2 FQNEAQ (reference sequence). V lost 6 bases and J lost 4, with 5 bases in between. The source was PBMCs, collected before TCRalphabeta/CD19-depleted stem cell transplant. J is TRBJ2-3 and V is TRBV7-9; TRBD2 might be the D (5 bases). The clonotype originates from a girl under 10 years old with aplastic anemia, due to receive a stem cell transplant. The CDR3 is CASRGADTQYF. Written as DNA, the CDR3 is TGTGCCAGCAGGGGAGCAGATACGCAGTATTTT.